The entry that follows covers one T cell receptor (beta chain) sequence. The source of the sample is a study of cytomegalovirus exposure and HLA in healthy donors. The overall study: Approximately 200 million T cells yielded over 90 million unique TCR beta sequences in earlier analysis.

The ends lost 0 bases at V and 5 bases at J; junction bases unmatched: 1. The germline V gene encodes CDR1 GTSNPN and CDR2 SVGIG (reference sequence). This CDR3 has 13 amino acids. This PCR relied on a set of 60 Vbeta primers and 13 Jbeta primers. Assay: immunoSEQ multiplex PCR; the TCRdb copy retains only in-frame clones and omits some. The sample includes 150,000 to 200,000 clones, 70% to 80% of them seen just once. Sequencing input: PBMCs. The sequence was collected from a man in his forties in good health and CMV-seronegative. The chain recombines TRBV30 with TRBJ2-3; 8 nucleotides match TRBD1. The DNA of the CDR3 is TGTGCCTGGAGTGTACAGGGGGTAGATACGCAGTATTTT. Protein sequence: CAWSVQGVDTQYF.